This T cell receptor beta chain was sequenced for a study of breast tumors, draining lymph nodes, adjacent tissues. The lymph nodes were axillary draining lymph nodes from breast cancer patients. TCRdb ran MiXCR on the multiplex PCR reads and lists one entry per CDR3 protein. The data contain under 250,000 distinct CDR3 sequences, approximately 29% of them seen just once; the ten biggest clones take up just over 1.4%. The CDR3 covers 16 residues. Deletions cut 0 bases from V and 1 base from J, with 11 bases between. Looked up from germline, CDR1 is SGHAT and CDR2 is FQNNGV. Points from the study as a whole: Tumor TCR diversity was below lymph nodes but above nontumor tissue. The lymph node origin of tumor T cells was framed as consistent with a hypothesis, not demonstrated. Most tumor T cells seemingly derive from lymph node, then expand in tumor.

This clonotype appeared many times. Its specificity is unknown. This chain joins TRBV11-2 and TRBJ2-3; the D gene is possibly TRBD2 (6 bases). This TCR derives from a female donor with breast cancer. Some clones in this sample may be carry-over from other donors' samples. Sequenced sample: axillary lymph node tissue. The CDR3 loop reads CASSLEGTRRTDTQYF. CDR3 coding DNA: TGTGCCAGCAGCTTAGAAGGGACTCGACGCACAGATACGCAGTATTTT.